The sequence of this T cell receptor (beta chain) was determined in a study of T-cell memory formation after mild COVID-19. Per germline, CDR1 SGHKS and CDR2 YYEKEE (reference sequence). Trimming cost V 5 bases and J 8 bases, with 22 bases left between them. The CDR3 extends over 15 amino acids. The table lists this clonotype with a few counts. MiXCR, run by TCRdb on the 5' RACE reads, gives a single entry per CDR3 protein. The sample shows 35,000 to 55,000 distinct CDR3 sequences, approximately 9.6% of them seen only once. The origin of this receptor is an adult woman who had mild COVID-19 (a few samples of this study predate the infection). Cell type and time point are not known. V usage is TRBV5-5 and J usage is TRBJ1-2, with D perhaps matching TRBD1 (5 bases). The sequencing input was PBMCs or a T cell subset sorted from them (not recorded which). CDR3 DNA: TGTGCCAGCAGGGGTTGGGACGGATACCTGGAGGGCTACACCTTC. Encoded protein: CASRGWDGYLEGYTF.